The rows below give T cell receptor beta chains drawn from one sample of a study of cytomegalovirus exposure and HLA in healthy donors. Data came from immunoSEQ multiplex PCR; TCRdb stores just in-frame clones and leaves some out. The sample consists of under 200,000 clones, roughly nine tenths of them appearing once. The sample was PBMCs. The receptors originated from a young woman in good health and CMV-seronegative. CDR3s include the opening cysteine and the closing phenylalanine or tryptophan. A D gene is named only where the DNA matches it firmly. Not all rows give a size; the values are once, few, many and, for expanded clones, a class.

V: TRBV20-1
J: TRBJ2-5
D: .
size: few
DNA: TGCAGTGCCGTTGAGAAGACCCAGTACTTC
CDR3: CSAVEKTQYF

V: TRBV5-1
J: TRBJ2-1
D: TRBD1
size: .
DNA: TGCGCCAGCAGCTTGGGGACAGGGCGGCATGAGCAGTTCTTC
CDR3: CASSLGTGRHEQFF

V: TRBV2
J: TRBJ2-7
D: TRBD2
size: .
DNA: TGTGCCAGCAGTTATAGCGGGAGCTCCTACGAGCAGTACTTC
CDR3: CASSYSGSSYEQYF

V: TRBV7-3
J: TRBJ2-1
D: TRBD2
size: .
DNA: TGTGCCAGCAGCTTAAGTTCCAGCGGGAGGATGAATGAGCAGTTCTTC
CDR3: CASSLSSSGRMNEQFF

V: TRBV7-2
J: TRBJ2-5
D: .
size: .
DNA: TGTGCCAGCAGCTTTAACAGGGCGGAGACCCAGTACTTC
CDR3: CASSFNRAETQYF

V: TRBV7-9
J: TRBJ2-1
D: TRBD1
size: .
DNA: TGTGCCAGCAGCCCCGGACAGGGCCCCTACAATGAGCAGTTCTTC
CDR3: CASSPGQGPYNEQFF

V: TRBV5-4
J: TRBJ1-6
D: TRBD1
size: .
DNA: TGTGCCAGCAGCCAGGACCCCGGGACAGGGGGCTCACCCCTCCACTTT
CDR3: CASSQDPGTGGSPLHF

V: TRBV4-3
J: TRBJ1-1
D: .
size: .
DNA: TGCGCCAGCAGCCAAGATGGTGCAGGCGTGAACACTGAAGCTTTCTTT
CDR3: CASSQDGAGVNTEAFF

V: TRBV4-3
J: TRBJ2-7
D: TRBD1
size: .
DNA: TGCGCCAGCAGCCAAGACCCGGGACAGGGGGGAAACGAGCAGTACTTC
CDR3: CASSQDPGQGGNEQYF

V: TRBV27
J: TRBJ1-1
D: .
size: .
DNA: TGTGCCAGCAGCCTGCGGGGGGGGGCTGAAGCTTTCTTT
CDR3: CASSLRGGAEAFF

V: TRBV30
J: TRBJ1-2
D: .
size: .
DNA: TGTGCCTGGTTCCGGGCCACCCCTTCCAATGGCTACACCTTC
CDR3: CAWFRATPSNGYTF

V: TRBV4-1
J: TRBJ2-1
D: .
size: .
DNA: TGCGCCAGCAGACCTACCCAATACTACAATGAGCAGTTCTTC
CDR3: CASRPTQYYNEQFF

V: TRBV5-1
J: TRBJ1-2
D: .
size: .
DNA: TGCGCCAGCAGCTTGCGACAAGGGGATGGCTACACCTTC
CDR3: CASSLRQGDGYTF

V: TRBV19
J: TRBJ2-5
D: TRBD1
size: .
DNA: TGTGCCAGTAGCCGGGGACAGGTGGAAGTGCAGGCCCAGTACTTC
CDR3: CASSRGQVEVQAQYF

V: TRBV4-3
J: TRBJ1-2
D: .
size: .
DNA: TGCGCCAGCAGCCAAGGGGGCGCGGGCTATGGCTACACCTTC
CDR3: CASSQGGAGYGYTF

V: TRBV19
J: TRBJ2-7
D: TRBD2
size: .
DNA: TGTGCCAGTAATCCTAGCGGCTCCTACGAGCAGTACTTC
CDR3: CASNPSGSYEQYF

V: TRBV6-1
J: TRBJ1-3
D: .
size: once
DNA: TGTGCCAGCAGTGAAGCATCCAACTCTGGAAACACCATATATTTT
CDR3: CASSEASNSGNTIYF

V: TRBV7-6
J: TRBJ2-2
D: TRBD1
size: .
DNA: TGTGCCAGCAGCTTAATAACAGGGGCGAACACCGGGGAGCTGTTTTTT
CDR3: CASSLITGANTGELFF

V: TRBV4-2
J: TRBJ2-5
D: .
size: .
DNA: TGTGCCAGCAGCCAAGGGACGGACAAGACCCAGTACTTC
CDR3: CASSQGTDKTQYF

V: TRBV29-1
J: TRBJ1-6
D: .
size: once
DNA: TGCAGCGTTGAAGTTCGCGACAGGCTATCCCGCTCCTATAATTCACCCCTCCACTTT
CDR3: CSVEVRDRLSRSYNSPLHF

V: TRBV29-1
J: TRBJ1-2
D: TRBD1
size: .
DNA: TGCAGCGCTGGGGACAGGGGGCTCTATTTGGAGGGCTACACCTTC
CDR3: CSAGDRGLYLEGYTF

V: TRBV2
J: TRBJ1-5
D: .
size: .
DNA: TGTGCCAGCAGTGGAGACCAGGGGCCCCTATGGCCCCAGCATTTT
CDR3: CASSGDQGPLWPQHF